This is a list of T cell receptor beta chains from one sample in a study of CD8+ T cells in alopecia areata. The table came from immunoSEQ multiplex PCR; TCRdb's copy has only in-frame clones and leaves some out. The data hold around 290,000 clones, with nearly 60% observed a single time. The source was CD4+ T cells sorted from blood, collected at week 24, from a patient treated with tofacitinib. These receptor sequences come from a human donor with alopecia areata. The CDR3 runs from the conserved cysteine through the conserved F or W. Fields, in order: D gene, clone size, V gene, J gene, CDR3 DNA, CDR3 protein. The D gene is left open where the match is weak. Size tells how often a clone was seen (once, few, many) or the class of an expanded clone, and some rows leave it out.

.	few	TRBV2	TRBJ1-2	TGTGCCAGCAGTGAATCGTCGGCAGGCCCCGCGCGGTATGGCTACACCTTC	CASSESSAGPARYGYTF
.	.	TRBV4-2	TRBJ1-2	TGTGCCAGCAGCCAAGATTGGGAAGGGAATGGCTACACCTTC	CASSQDWEGNGYTF
TRBD1	.	TRBV18	TRBJ1-4	TGTGCCAGCTCACCTTTCCGGGACAGTGCAACTAATGAAAAACTGTTTTTT	CASSPFRDSATNEKLFF
TRBD2	.	TRBV19	TRBJ2-1	TGTGCCAGTAGTATGCTAGCGGGGGGGAATGAGCAGTTCTTC	CASSMLAGGNEQFF
.	.	TRBV5-6	TRBJ1-3	TGTGCCAGCAGTTCCATTGGAAACACCATATATTTT	CASSSIGNTIYF
.	once	TRBV30	TRBJ1-4	TGTGCCTGGGGTATCGACAGAGAAAAACTGTTTTTT	CAWGIDREKLFF
.	.	TRBV18	TRBJ2-5	TGTGCCAGCTCACCGGGCGGGACAGATTGGGAGACCCAGTACTTC	CASSPGGTDWETQYF
.	.	TRBV30	TRBJ2-3	TGTGCCTGGCGCAGGGTGGGAGATACGCAGTATTTT	CAWRRVGDTQYF
.	.	TRBV15	TRBJ1-6	TGTGCCACCAGCAGAGTAGGCAGGGGAGATTCACCCCTCCACTTT	CATSRVGRGDSPLHF
TRBD1	.	TRBV27	TRBJ2-1	TGTGCCAGCAGTACTGACAGGGGAGCCTACAATGAGCAGTTCTTC	CASSTDRGAYNEQFF
.	.	TRBV11-1	TRBJ2-5	TGTGCCAGCAGCCACCCGACAGGAGGACAAGAGACCCAGTACTTC	CASSHPTGGQETQYF
.	.	TRBV9	TRBJ1-2	TGTGCCAGCAGCCCGACTCTTGGACGGGAAGACTATGGCTACACCTTC	CASSPTLGREDYGYTF
.	many	TRBV5-4	TRBJ1-1	TGTGCCAGCCGGGGCGCCGACACTGAAGCTTTCTTT	CASRGADTEAFF
TRBD2	.	TRBV27	TRBJ2-7	TGTGCCAGCAGCCGAATACTAGCGGGGGCTTCCCCCTACGAGCAGTACTTC	CASSRILAGASPYEQYF
TRBD2	once	TRBV2	TRBJ2-5	TGTGCCAGCAGTCGAAGCGGGGACCAAGAGACCCAGTACTTC	CASSRSGDQETQYF
.	.	TRBV5-4	TRBJ2-7	TGTGCCAGCAGTTTCACGAAGGGGCGCGAGCAGTACTTC	CASSFTKGREQYF
.	.	TRBV27	TRBJ2-6	TGTGCCAATAGGGGAAGTGGGGCCAACGTCCTGACTTTC	CANRGSGANVLTF
.	.	TRBV10-3	TRBJ2-3	TGTGCCATCGGGGGAAACACAGATACGCAGTATTTT	CAIGGNTDTQYF
.	.	TRBV29-1	TRBJ2-5	TGCAGCGTTGTGTCGAGGTGGCAAGAGACCCAGTACTTC	CSVVSRWQETQYF
TRBD1	.	TRBV5-4	TRBJ2-6	TGTGCCAGCAGCTTGGCCCGGGACAGGGGGTCCTCTGGGGCCAACGTCCTGACTTTC	CASSLARDRGSSGANVLTF
TRBD1	few	TRBV4-2	TRBJ1-4	TGTGCCAGCAGCCAAGCCCGGGACAGGCGAAATGAAAAACTGTTTTTT	CASSQARDRRNEKLFF
.	.	TRBV29-1	TRBJ2-5	TGCAGCGTTGGCTGGGGGAGGTCAGAGACCCAGTACTTC	CSVGWGRSETQYF
.	once	TRBV7-3	TRBJ2-3	TGTGCCAGCCAGGGATCTCGCACAGATACGCAGTATTTT	CASQGSRTDTQYF
TRBD1	.	TRBV14	TRBJ1-1	TGTGCCAGCAGCCAATCGGGACAGGGCTTGGCTTTCTTT	CASSQSGQGLAFF
.	once	TRBV6-5	TRBJ2-4	TGTGCCAGCAGGGAGACGGGCCGCCAAAACATTCAGTACTTC	CASRETGRQNIQYF
TRBD2	.	TRBV29-1	TRBJ2-3	TGCAGCGTTGTAGGGGTAGCGGGGGGGCCAACAGATACGCAGTATTTT	CSVVGVAGGPTDTQYF
.	few	TRBV10-3	TRBJ1-6	TGTGCCATCAGTGGGGGGAATTCACCCCTCCACTTT	CAISGGNSPLHF
.	.	TRBV5-1	TRBJ2-1	TGCGCCAGCAGCCTCCTCCCTCAAGAAGAGCAGTTCTTC	CASSLLPQEEQFF
.	.	TRBV10-3	TRBJ1-2	TGTGCCATCAGTGGGGGCCAGGTGGGGATCAACTATGGCTACACCTTC	CAISGGQVGINYGYTF
.	.	TRBV7-9	TRBJ1-5	TGTGCCAGCAGCTTAGGAGAAGCTCAGCCCCAGCATTTT	CASSLGEAQPQHF
.	.	TRBV28	TRBJ2-5	TGTGCCAGCAGACATTGGACAGTAGAAGAGACCCAGTACTTC	CASRHWTVEETQYF